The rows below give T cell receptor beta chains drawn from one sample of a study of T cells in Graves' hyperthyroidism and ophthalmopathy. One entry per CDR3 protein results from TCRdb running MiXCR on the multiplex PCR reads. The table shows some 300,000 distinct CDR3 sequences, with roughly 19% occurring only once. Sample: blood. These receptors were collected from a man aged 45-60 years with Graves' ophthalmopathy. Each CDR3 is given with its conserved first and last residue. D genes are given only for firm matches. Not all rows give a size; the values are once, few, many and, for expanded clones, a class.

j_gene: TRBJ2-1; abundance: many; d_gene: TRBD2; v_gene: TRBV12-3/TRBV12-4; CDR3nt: TGTGCCAGCAGTTTATGGCTAGCGGGAGGTAATGAGCAGTTCTTC; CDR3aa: CASSLWLAGGNEQFF
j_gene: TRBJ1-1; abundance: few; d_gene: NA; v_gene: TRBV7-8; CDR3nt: TGTGCCAGCAGCGCCCGACACGTGAACACTGAAGCTTTCTTT; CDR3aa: CASSARHVNTEAFF
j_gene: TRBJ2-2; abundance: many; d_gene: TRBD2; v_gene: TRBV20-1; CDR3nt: TGCAGTGCTAGAGATATGCAACTAGCGGGAGCGGAGACCGGGGAGCTGTTTTTT; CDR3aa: CSARDMQLAGAETGELFF
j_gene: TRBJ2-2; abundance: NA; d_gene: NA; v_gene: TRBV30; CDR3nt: TGTGCCTGGAGTGCGGGAGTGGGCACCGGGGAGCTGTTTTTT; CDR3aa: CAWSAGVGTGELFF
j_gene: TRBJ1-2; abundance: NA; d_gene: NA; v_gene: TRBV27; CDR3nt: TGTGCCAGCAGCTTTAGGGCTTCCTATGGCTACACCTTC; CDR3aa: CASSFRASYGYTF
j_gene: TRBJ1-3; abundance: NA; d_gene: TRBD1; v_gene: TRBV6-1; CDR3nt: TGTGCCAGCAGTGAAGCGTTCCGGGACAGCAACTCTGGAAACACCATATATTTT; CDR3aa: CASSEAFRDSNSGNTIYF
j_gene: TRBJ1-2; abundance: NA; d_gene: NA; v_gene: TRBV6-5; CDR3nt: TGTGCCAGCAGTTACGGAGTCGCAGCGACCTATGGCTACACCTTC; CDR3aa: CASSYGVAATYGYTF
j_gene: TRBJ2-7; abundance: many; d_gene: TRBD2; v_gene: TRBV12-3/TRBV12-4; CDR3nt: TGTGCCAGCAGTTTAGCGGGAGGGGAGGTCGAGCAGTACTTC; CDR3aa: CASSLAGGEVEQYF
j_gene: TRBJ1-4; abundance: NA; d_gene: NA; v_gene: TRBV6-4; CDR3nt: TGTGCCAGCAGTTACGGTGGGGGGCGTAATGAAAAACTGTTTTTT; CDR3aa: CASSYGGGRNEKLFF
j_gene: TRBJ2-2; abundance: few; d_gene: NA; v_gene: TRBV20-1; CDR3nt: TGCAGTGCTAGAGATTCCGGGGTCCCGAACACCGGGGAGCTGTTTTTT; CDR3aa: CSARDSGVPNTGELFF
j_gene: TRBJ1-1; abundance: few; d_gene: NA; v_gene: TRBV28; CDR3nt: TGTGCCAGCACCAAGTCAGGGAAGACTGAAGCTTTCTTT; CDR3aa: CASTKSGKTEAFF
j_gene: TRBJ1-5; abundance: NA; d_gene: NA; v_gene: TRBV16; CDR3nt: TGTGCCAGCAGCCAATCGAGTGGGTTTAGTCAGCCCCAGCATTTT; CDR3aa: CASSQSSGFSQPQHF
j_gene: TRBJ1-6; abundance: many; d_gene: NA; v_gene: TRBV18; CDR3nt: TGTGCCAGCTCACCCCCGTTGGCACCCCTCCACTTT; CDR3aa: CASSPPLAPLHF
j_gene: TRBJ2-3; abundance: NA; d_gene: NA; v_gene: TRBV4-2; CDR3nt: TGTGCCAGCAGCCAAGGGGAGGGCACAGATACGCAGTATTTT; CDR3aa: CASSQGEGTDTQYF
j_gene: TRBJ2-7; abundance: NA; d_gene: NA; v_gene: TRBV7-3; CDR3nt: TGTGCCAGCAGCTTGGGGCTAGGTCACGGCTACGAGCAGTACTTC; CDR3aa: CASSLGLGHGYEQYF
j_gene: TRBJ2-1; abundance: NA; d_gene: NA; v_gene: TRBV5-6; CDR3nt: TGTGCCAGCAGCTTGTTAGGGGTAAACAATGAGCAGTTCTTC; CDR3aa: CASSLLGVNNEQFF
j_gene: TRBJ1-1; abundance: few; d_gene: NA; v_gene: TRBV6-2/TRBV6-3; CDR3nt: TGTGCCAGCACTCGCACAGGTGTTGCTGAAGCTTTCTTT; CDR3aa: CASTRTGVAEAFF
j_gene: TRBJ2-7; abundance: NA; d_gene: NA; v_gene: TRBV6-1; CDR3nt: TGTGCCACTAAACTGGGGGGGGGCCGGGGCGAGCAGTACTTC; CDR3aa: CATKLGGGRGEQYF
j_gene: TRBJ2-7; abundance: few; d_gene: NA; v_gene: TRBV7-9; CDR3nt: TGTGCCAGCAGCTCAATCCGGGGCAGGCCCAACGAGCAGTACTTC; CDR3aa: CASSSIRGRPNEQYF
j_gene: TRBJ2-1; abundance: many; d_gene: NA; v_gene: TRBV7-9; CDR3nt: TGTGCCAGCAGCTTAATAGCGAAATCCTACAATGAGCAGTTCTTC; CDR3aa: CASSLIAKSYNEQFF
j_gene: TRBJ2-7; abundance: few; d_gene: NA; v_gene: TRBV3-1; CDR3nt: TGTGCCAGCAGCCAAAAAGGACCAGCCCTCGAGCAGTACTTC; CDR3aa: CASSQKGPALEQYF
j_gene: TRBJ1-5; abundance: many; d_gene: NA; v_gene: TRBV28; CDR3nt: TGTGCCAGCAGTCCCCCGGGAGCCATTCAGCCCCAGCATTTT; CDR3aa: CASSPPGAIQPQHF
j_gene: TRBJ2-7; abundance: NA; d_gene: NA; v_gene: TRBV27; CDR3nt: TGTGCCAGCAGTGCGGGCTACGAGCAGTACTTC; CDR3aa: CASSAGYEQYF
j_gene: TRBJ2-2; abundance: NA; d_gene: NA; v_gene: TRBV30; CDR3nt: TGTGCCTGGAGCCGGATTACCGGGGAGCTGTTTTTT; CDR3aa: CAWSRITGELFF
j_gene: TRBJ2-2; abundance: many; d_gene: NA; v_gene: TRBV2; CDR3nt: TGTGCCAGCAGTGAAGCGGGTCCCACCGGGGAGCTGTTTTTT; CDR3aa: CASSEAGPTGELFF
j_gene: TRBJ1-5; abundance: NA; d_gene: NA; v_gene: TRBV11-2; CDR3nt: TGTGCCAGCAGCTTAGGAAAGGGACCGAAGAATCAGCCCCAGCATTTT; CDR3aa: CASSLGKGPKNQPQHF
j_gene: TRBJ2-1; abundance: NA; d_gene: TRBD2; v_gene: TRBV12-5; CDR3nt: TGTGCTAGTGGTTTGGTACGGAGGGGACTAGCGCACGACGTACCCTACAATGAGCAGTTCTTC; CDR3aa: CASGLVRRGLAHDVPYNEQFF
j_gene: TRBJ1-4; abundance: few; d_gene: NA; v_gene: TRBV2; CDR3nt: TGTGCCAGCAGTTTGGACACCGGTGGCGAAAAACTGTTTTTT; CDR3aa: CASSLDTGGEKLFF
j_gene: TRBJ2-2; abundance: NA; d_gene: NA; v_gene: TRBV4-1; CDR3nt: TGCGCCAGCAGCCAAGTCGGTTCAGCGCATCCATCAACCGGGGAGCTGTTTTTT; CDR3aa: CASSQVGSAHPSTGELFF
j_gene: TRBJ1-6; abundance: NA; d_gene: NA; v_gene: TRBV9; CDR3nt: TGTGCCAGCAGCCAAACAGGGAGCTCCTATAATTCACCCCTCCACTTT; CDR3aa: CASSQTGSSYNSPLHF
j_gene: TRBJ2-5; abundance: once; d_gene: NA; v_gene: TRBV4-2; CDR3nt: TGTGCCAGCAGCCAAGTAGGTCGCGAAGAGACCCAGTACTTC; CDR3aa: CASSQVGREETQYF
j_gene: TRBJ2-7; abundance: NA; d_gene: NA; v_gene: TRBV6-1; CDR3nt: TGTGCCAGCGCCCCTAGGGAAAACTCCTACGAGCAGTACTTC; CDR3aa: CASAPRENSYEQYF
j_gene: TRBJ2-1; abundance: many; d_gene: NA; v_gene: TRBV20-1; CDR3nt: TGCAGTGCTCGCTCCTACGGTTACAATGAGCAGTTCTTC; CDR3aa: CSARSYGYNEQFF
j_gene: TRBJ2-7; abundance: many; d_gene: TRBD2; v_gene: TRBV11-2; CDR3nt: TGTGCCAGCAGCCCCGAACTAGCGACCTCCTACGAGCAGTACTTC; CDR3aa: CASSPELATSYEQYF
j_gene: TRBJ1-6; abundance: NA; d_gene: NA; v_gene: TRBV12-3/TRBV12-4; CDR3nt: TGTGCCAGCAGTACTCAAAAGGTTTGGAATTCACCCCTCCACTTT; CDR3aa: CASSTQKVWNSPLHF
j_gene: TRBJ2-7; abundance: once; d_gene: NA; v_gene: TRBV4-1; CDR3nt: TGCGCCAGCAGCCACGGCGGGGACTACGAGCAGTACTTC; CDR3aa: CASSHGGDYEQYF
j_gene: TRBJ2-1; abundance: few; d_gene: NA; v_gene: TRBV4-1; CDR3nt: TGCGCCAGCAGCCAAGTCTCCGGCTCCTACAATGAGCAGTTCTTC; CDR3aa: CASSQVSGSYNEQFF
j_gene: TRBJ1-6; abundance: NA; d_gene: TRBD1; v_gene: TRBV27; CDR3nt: TGTGCCAGCAGCTTGGGGCCAGGGGGCTATTCACCCCTCCACTTT; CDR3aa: CASSLGPGGYSPLHF
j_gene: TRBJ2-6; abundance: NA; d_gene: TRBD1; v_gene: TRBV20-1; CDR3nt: TGCAGTGCTTTTCAGGGGGCCGGGGCCAACGTCCTGACTTTC; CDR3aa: CSAFQGAGANVLTF
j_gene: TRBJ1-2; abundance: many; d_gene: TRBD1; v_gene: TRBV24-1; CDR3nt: TGTGCCACCAGTGATCCCGACAGGGGGGACGGCTACACCTTC; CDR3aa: CATSDPDRGDGYTF
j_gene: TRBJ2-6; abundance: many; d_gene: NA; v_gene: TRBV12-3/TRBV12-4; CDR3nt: TGTGCCAGCAGTTTAAGCGTACCTGGGGCCAACGTCCTGACTTTC; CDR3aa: CASSLSVPGANVLTF
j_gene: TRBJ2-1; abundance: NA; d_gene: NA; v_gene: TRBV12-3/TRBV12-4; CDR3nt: TGTGCCAGCAGTTCCCGAAGCGGCAGAAACTACAATGAGCAGTTCTTC; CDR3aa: CASSSRSGRNYNEQFF
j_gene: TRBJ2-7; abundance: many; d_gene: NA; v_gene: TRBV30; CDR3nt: TGTGCTGGGTCCGGAAGCTCCTACGAGCAGTACTTC; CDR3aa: CAGSGSSYEQYF
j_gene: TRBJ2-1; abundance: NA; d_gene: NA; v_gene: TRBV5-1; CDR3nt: TGCGCCAGCAGCCAATACAAGGAATATGAGCAGTTCTTC; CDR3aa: CASSQYKEYEQFF
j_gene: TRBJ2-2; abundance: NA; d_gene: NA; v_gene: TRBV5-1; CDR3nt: TGCGCCAGCAGCGTGACAGGGAACACCGGGGAGCTGTTTTTT; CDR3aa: CASSVTGNTGELFF
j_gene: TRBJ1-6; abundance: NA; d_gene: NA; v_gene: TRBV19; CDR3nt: TGTGCCACGAAGACGGGTTATAATTCACCCCTCCACTTT; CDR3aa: CATKTGYNSPLHF
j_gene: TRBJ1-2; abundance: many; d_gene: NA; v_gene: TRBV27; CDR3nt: TGTGCCAGCAGTTTAAAGGCACAGTTTTCCTATGGCTACACCTTC; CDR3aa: CASSLKAQFSYGYTF
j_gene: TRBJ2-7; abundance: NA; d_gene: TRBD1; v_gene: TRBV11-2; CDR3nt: TGTGCCAGCACCCAACCCCCCCCCCGACAGGGGAACGAGCAGTACTTC; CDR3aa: CASTQPPPRQGNEQYF
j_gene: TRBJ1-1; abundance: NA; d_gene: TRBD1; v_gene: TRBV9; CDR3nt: TGTGCCAGCAGCGTAGCTCCGACAGGGACGAACACTGAAGCTTTCTTT; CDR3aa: CASSVAPTGTNTEAFF
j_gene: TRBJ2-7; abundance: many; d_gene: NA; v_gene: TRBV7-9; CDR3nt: TGTGCCAGCAGCTTCCCTCAGACTCCTCGTACCCCCTACGAGCAGTACTTC; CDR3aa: CASSFPQTPRTPYEQYF
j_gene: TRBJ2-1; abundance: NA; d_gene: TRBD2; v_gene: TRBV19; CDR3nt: TGTGCCAGCTCAGTCGGGACTAGCGTGAATGAGCAGTTCTTC; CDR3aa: CASSVGTSVNEQFF
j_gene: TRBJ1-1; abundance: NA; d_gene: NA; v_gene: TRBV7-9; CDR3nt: TGTGCCAGCAGCTTAGGAGGTGGGAGCACTGAAGCTTTCTTT; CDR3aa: CASSLGGGSTEAFF
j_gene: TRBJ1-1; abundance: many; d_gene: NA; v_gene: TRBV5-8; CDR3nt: TGTGCCAGCAGCTATAGGGGTTCTCGAAACACTGAAGCTTTCTTT; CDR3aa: CASSYRGSRNTEAFF